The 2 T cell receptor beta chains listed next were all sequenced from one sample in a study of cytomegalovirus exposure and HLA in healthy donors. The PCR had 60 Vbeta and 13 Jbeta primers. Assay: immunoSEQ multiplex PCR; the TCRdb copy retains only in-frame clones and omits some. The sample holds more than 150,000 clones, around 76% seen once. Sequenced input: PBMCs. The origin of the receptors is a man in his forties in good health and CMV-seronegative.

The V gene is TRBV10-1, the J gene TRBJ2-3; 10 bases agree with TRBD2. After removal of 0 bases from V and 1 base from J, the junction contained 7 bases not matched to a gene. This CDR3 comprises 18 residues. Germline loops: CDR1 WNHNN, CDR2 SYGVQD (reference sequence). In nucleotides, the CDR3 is TGCGCCAGCAGTGAGTCGATAGCGGGAGGACTTGGCACAGATACGCAGTATTTT. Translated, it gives CASSESIAGGLGTDTQYF.

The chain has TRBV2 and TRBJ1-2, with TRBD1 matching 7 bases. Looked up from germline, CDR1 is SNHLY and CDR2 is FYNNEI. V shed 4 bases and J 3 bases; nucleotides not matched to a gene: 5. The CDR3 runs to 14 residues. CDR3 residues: CASSAQGRDYGYTF. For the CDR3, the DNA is TGTGCCAGCAGTGCACAGGGGCGGGACTATGGCTACACCTTC.